Below are 18 T cell receptor beta chains sequenced from a single sample in a study of identical twins. One entry per CDR3 protein, called by TCRdb with MiXCR from the 5' RACE reads. The sample lists about 470,000 distinct CDR3 sequences, around 24% occurring once. This same sample was also part of a study on T cells expressing NK-cell markers.

The sample comprised CD4+ T cells sorted from blood. Every receptor here comes from a woman between 18 and 29 years old in good health.

This clonotype was seen a handful of times. The rearrangement uses TRBV5-1 and TRBJ2-5; 12 bases align to TRBD2. Per the germline V gene, CDR1 is SGHRS and CDR2 is YFSETQ. Trimming cost V 2 bases and J 4 bases; bases outside gene matches: 3. This CDR3 has 15 residues. The CDR3 region is CASSFLAGGPETQYF. DNA of the CDR3: TGCGCCAGCAGCTTTCTAGCGGGGGGGCCAGAGACCCAGTACTTC.

The chain links TRBV11-2 to TRBJ2-3; TRBD2 agrees at 7 bases. The CDR3 covers 15 residues. The germline V gene encodes CDR1 SGHAT and CDR2 FQNNGV. Trimming cost V 5 bases and J 2 bases; bases outside gene matches: 7. CDR3 protein: CASSPRGVNTDTQYF. Here the CDR3 DNA reads TGTGCCAGCAGCCCACGGGGGGTCAACACAGATACGCAGTATTTT.

The chain links TRBV20-1 to TRBJ1-2; D call uncertain. CDR3 length equals 13 residues. The V gene's germline CDR1 is DFQATT and CDR2 SNEGSKA (reference sequence). V was trimmed by 3 bases and J by 8 bases, leaving 16 bases between them. The CDR3 spells CSASPGRLGGYTF. CDR3 sequence (DNA): TGCAGTGCTAGCCCTGGACGCCTAGGAGGCTACACCTTC.

This clonotype was seen a few times. This chain joins TRBV12-3 or TRBV12-4 and TRBJ2-7; 8 positions agree with TRBD1. This CDR3 region has 14 residues. Trimming at V came to 6 bases and at J to 6 bases, leaving 10 bases not matched to a gene. CDR3 amino acids: CASSPDRGLFEQYF. DNA of the CDR3: TGTGCCAGCAGCCCTGACAGGGGTTTGTTCGAGCAGTACTTC.

The chain links TRBV24-1 to TRBJ2-3; D remains ambiguous. In germline, CDR1 is KGHDR, CDR2 SFDVKD. The CDR3 contains 14 residues. V dropped 4 bases and J dropped 3 bases, with 10 bases sitting between them. The CDR3 is CATSDRVGTDTQYF. The DNA of the CDR3 is TGTGCCACCAGTGACCGAGTAGGGACAGATACGCAGTATTTT.

The chain uses TRBV6-1 and TRBJ1-2; D not certain. With 7 bases removed from V and 4 bases from J, the gap between germline ends came to 22 bases. Germline lookup yields CDR1 MNHNS and CDR2 SASEGT. There are 16 residues in the CDR3. CDR3 region: CASKADPTRVFYGYTF. The CDR3 nucleotides read TGTGCCAGCAAAGCAGACCCCACAAGGGTTTTCTATGGCTACACCTTC.

The rearrangement joins TRBV19 to TRBJ2-7; no clear D gene. The CDR3 has 11 residues. The V gene's germline CDR1 is LNHDA and CDR2 SQIVND (reference sequence). V lost 10 bases to trimming and J lost 6 bases, with 13 bases between them. CDR3 in DNA: TGTGCCACCTGGGAAGCGTCCGAGCAGTACTTC. Amino acid sequence: CATWEASEQYF.

This clonotype was detected a few times. The chain is built from TRBV5-1 and TRBJ2-1; D ambiguous. CDR3 length equals 14 residues. The germline CDR1 and CDR2 sequences are SGHRS and YFSETQ. Between the trimmed V and J ends, which lost 4 bases and 5 bases, there was a span of 13 bases. CDR3 nucleotides: TGCGCCAGCAGCCAGGACCACCCGGACAATGAGCAGTTCTTC. Its protein is CASSQDHPDNEQFF.

This clonotype came up a few times. This rearrangement joins TRBV5-1 to TRBJ2-3; perhaps TRBD1 as D (6 bases). In germline, CDR1 is SGHRS, CDR2 YFSETQ. This CDR3 has 13 residues. V was clipped by 4 bases and J by 3 bases, with 9 bases between them. The CDR3 sequence is CASSQDSTDTQYF. CDR3 sequence (DNA): TGCGCCAGCAGCCAGGACAGTACAGATACGCAGTATTTT.

This clonotype was observed a handful of times. The V call is TRBV12-3 or TRBV12-4, the J call TRBJ1-2, with no clear D. The CDR3 spans 14 residues. V lost 2 bases and J 0 bases, leaving 7 bases between the germline ends. The CDR3 DNA follows: TGTGCCAGCAGTTTACTGGGTCCTAACTATGGCTACACCTTC. This gives the protein CASSLLGPNYGYTF.

The chain carries TRBV5-1 and TRBJ2-1; 8 bases map to TRBD2. Per the germline V gene, CDR1 is SGHRS and CDR2 is YFSETQ. The J segment lost 2 bases and the V segment lost 1 base, leaving 5 bases of the junction unmatched. The CDR3 loop spans 16 amino acids. CDR3 in DNA: TGCGCCAGCAGCTTGATCGGGGGGGGGACCTACAATGAGCAGTTCTTC. Amino acid sequence: CASSLIGGGTYNEQFF.

This chain joins TRBV7-9 and TRBJ2-5, with D perhaps TRBD1 (6 bases). This CDR3 has 16 amino acids. Germline assignment: CDR1 SEHNR and CDR2 FQNEAQ (reference sequence). V dropped 5 bases and J dropped 4 bases, with 20 bases sitting between them. In DNA form, the CDR3 reads TGTGCCAGCAGCCGCAATTGGGGGCGCGTAGGAGAGACCCAGTACTTC. Residues: CASSRNWGRVGETQYF.

This clonotype was seen at least ten times. The chain links TRBV3-1 to TRBJ1-5; D is ambiguous. The CDR3 extends over 15 amino acids. Germline V gives CDR1 LGHDT, CDR2 YNNKEL (reference sequence). With 1 base removed from V and 2 bases from J, the gap between germline ends came to 9 bases. The CDR3 DNA is TGTGCCAGCAGCCAAGGGCAGGCCCGCAATCAGCCCCAGCATTTT. Encoded protein: CASSQGQARNQPQHF. Full variable domain (rest looked up from reference TRBV3-1 and TRBJ1-5): DTAVSQTPKYLVTQMGNDKSIKCEQNLGHDTMYWYKQDSKKFLKIMFSYNNKELIINETVPNRFSPKSPDKAHLNLHINSLELGDSAVYFCASSQGQARNQPQHFGDGTRLSIL.

This clonotype was seen a handful of times. The rearrangement joins TRBV10-1 to TRBJ1-1; possibly TRBD1 for D (5 bases). Germline CDR1 WNHNN, CDR2 SYGVQD (reference sequence). There are 14 residues in the CDR3. V gave up 8 bases and J gave up 5 bases, with 18 bases separating them. CDR3 sequence reads: CASSITQGRTEAFF. The CDR3 DNA reads TGCGCCAGCTCCATCACCCAGGGAAGAACTGAAGCTTTCTTT.

The genes are TRBV28 and TRBJ1-1; D unresolved. The V end was cut by 2 bases, the J end by 1 base, with 14 bases between. CDR1 and CDR2 (germline): MDHEN, SYDVKM. This CDR3 contains 16 residues. CDR3: CASSLPHSRGNTEAFF. CDR3 bases: TGTGCCAGCAGTTTACCGCACTCACGAGGGAACACTGAAGCTTTCTTT.

The chain recombines TRBV10-3 with TRBJ2-6; TRBD1 might be the D (5 bases). The CDR3 length is 16 residues. From germline, CDR1 is ENHRY and CDR2 SYGVKD. Trimming cost V 5 bases and J 3 bases, with 14 bases left between them. CDR3: CAISRQGRGGANVLTF. In nucleotides, the CDR3 is TGTGCCATCAGTCGGCAGGGTCGCGGTGGGGCCAACGTCCTGACTTTC.

V gene TRBV7-9 combines with J gene TRBJ2-7, with D perhaps assigned TRBD1 or TRBD2 (5 bases each). V lost 1 base to trimming and J lost 6 bases, with 13 bases between them. The germline V gene has CDR1 SEHNR and CDR2 FQNEAQ (reference sequence). CDR3 length: 14 amino acids. CDR3 in DNA: TGTGCCAGCAGCTTAGTAGGGACCTCGCTCGAGCAGTACTTC. Amino acids: CASSLVGTSLEQYF.

There are a few counts of this clonotype. J is TRBJ2-1 and V is TRBV3-1; 15 bases are a match to TRBD2. From germline, CDR1 is LGHDT and CDR2 YNNKEL (reference sequence). CDR3 size: 16 residues. The junction had 6 bases not matched to a gene; V was cut back by 4 bases and J by 8 bases. In nucleotides, the CDR3 is TGTGCCAGCAGCCTCCGGACTAGCGGGGGGGATCATGAGCAGTTCTTC. The encoded protein is CASSLRTSGGDHEQFF.